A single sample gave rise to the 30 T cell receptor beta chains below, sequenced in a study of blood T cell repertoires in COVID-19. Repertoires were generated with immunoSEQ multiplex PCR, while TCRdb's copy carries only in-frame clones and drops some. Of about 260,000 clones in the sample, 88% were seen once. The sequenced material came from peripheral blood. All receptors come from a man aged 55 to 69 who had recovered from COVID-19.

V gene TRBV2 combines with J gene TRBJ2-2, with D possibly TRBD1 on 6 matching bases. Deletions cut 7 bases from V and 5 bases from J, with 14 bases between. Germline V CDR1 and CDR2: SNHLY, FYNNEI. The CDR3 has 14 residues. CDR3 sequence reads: CASNREGGTGELFF. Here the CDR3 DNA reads TGTGCCAGCAACCGGGAAGGGGGAACCGGGGAGCTGTTTTTT.

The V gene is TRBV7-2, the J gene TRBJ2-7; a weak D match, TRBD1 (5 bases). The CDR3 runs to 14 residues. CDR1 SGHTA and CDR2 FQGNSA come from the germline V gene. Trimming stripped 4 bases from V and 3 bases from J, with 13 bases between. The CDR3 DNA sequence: TGTGCCAGCAGCTCTGACAGCGCCCGCTACGAGCAGTACTTC. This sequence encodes CASSSDSARYEQYF.

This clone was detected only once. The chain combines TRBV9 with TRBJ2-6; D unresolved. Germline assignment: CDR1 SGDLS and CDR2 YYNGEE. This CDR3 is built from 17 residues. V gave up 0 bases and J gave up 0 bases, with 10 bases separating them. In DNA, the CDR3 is TGTGCCAGCAGCGTAGCTGTTCCGAGCTCTGGGGCCAACGTCCTGACTTTC. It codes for CASSVAVPSSGANVLTF.

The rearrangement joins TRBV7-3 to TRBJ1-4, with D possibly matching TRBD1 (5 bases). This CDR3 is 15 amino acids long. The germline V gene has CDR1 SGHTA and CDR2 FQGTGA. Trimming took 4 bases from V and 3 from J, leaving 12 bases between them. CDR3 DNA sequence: TGTGCCAGCAGCTCGGGGGGTGGAGCTAATGAAAAACTGTTTTTT. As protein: CASSSGGGANEKLFF. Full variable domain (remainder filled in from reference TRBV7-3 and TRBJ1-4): GAGVSQTPSNKVTEKGKYVELRCDPISGHTALYWYRQSLGQGPEFLIYFQGTGAADDSGLPNDRFFAVRPEGSVSTLKIQRTERGDSAVYLCASSSGGGANEKLFFGSGTQLSVL.

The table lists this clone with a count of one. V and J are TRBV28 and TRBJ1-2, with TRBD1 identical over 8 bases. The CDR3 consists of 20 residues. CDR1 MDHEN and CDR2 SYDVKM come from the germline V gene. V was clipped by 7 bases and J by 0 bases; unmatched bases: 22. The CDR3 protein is CASINPSPDRGRGSNYGYTF. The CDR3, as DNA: TGTGCCAGCATCAACCCCTCCCCCGACAGGGGACGGGGATCTAACTATGGCTACACCTTC.

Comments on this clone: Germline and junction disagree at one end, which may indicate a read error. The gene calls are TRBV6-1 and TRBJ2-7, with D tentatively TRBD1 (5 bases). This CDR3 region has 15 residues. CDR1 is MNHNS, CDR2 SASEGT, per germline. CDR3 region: CASSEAGAPSHEQYF. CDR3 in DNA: TGTGCCAGCAGTGAAGCAGGGGCCCCCTCCCACGAGCAGTACTTC.

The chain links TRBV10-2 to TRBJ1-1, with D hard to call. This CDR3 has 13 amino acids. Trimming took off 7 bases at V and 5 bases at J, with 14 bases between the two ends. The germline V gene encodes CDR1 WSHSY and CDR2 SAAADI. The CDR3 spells CASTTGYRTEAFF. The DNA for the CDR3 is TGCGCCAGCACCACGGGATATCGGACTGAAGCTTTCTTT.

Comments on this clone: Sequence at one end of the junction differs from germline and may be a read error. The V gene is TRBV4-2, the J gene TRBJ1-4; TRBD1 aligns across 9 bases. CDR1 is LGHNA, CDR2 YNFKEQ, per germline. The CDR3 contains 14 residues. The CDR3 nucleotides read TGTGTCAGCAGAAACAGGGGGCGCTGGGAAAAACTGTTTTTT. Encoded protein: CVSRNRGRWEKLFF.

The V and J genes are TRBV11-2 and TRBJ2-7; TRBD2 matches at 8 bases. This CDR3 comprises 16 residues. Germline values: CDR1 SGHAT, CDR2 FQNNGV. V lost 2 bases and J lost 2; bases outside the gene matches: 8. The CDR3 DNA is TGTGCCAGCAGCTTAATGGCTAGCGGGCAGACCTACGAGCAGTACTTC. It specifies CASSLMASGQTYEQYF.

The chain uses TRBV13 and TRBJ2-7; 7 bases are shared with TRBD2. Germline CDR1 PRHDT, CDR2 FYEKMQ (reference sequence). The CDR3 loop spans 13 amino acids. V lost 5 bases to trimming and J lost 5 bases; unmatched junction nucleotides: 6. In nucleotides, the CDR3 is TGTGCCAGCAGCCCACTAGCGCGGCACGAGCAGTACTTC. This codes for CASSPLARHEQYF.

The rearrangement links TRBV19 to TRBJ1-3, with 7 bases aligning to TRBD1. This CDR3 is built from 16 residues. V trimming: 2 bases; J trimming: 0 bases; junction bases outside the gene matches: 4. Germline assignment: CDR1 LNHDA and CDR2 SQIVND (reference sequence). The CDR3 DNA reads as TGTGCCAGTAGTATAAGGGGGCAGTTCTCTGGAAACACCATATATTTT. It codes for CASSIRGQFSGNTIYF.

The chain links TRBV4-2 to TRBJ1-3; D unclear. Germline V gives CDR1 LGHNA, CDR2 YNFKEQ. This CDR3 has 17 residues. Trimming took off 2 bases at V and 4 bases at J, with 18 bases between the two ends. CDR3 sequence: CASSQKPHPGSGNTIYF. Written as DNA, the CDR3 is TGTGCCAGCAGCCAAAAACCTCACCCCGGGTCCGGAAACACCATATATTTT.

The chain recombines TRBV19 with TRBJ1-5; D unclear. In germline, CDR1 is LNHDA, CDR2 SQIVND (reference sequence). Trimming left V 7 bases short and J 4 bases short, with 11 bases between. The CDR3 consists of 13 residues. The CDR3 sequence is CASNPVQNQPQHF. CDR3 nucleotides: TGTGCCAGTAATCCAGTGCAAAATCAGCCCCAGCATTTT.

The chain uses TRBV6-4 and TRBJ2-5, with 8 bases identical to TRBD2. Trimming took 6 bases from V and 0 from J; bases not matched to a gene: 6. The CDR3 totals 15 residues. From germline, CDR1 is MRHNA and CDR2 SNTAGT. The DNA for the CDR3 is TGTGCCAGCAGCACAAAAGCGGGGGACCAAGAGACCCAGTACTTC. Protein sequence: CASSTKAGDQETQYF.

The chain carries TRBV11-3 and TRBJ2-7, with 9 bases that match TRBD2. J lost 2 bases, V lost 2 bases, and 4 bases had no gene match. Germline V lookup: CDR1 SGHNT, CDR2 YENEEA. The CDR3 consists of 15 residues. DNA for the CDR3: TGTGCCAGCAGCTTAACTAGCGGGCCGGCCTACGAGCAGTACTTC. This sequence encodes CASSLTSGPAYEQYF.

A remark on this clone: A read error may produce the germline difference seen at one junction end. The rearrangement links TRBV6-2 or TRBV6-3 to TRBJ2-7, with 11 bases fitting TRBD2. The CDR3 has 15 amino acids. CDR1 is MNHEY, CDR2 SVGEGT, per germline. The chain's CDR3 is CASSHSTSGGYEQYF. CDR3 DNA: TGTGCCAGCAGTCACTCTACTAGCGGGGGATACGAGCAGTACTTC.

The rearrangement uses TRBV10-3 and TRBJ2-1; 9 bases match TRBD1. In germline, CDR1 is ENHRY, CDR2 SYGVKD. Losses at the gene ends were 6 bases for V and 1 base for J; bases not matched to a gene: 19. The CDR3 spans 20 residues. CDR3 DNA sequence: TGTGCCATCAGCCATTCCCCGGACAGGGGATCCTCTAGGTCCTACAATGAGCAGTTCTTC. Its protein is CAISHSPDRGSSRSYNEQFF.

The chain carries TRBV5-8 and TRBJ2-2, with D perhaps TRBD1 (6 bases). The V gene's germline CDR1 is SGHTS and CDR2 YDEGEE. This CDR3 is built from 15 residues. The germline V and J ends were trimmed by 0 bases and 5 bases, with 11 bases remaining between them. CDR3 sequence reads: CASSLAWTVTGELFF. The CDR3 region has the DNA TGTGCCAGCAGCTTGGCTTGGACAGTAACCGGGGAGCTGTTTTTT.

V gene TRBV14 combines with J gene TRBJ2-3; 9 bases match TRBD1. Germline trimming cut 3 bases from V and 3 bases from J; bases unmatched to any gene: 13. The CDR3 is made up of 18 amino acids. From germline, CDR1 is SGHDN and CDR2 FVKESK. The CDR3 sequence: CASSHFDRGSLRTDTQYF. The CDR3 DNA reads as TGTGCCAGCAGCCATTTTGACAGGGGGTCCCTTAGGACAGATACGCAGTATTTT.

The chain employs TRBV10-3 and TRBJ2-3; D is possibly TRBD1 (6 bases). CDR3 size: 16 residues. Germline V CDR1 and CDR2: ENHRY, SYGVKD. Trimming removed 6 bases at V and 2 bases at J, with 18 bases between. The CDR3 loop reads CAISAPTGQLTDTQYF. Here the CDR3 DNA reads TGTGCCATCAGCGCCCCGACAGGACAACTCACAGATACGCAGTATTTT.

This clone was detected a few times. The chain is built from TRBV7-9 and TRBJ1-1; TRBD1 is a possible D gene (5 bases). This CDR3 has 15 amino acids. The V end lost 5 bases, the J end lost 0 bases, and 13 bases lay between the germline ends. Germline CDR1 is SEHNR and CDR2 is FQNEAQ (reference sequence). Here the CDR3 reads CASSADRSMNTEAFF. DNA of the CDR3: TGTGCCAGCAGCGCAGACAGATCAATGAACACTGAAGCTTTCTTT. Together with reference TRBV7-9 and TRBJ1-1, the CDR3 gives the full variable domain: DTGVSQNPRHKITKRGQNVTFRCDPISEHNRLYWYRQTLGQGPEFLTYFQNEAQLEKSRLLSDRFSAERPKGSFSTLEIQRTEQGDSAMYLCASSADRSMNTEAFFGQGTRLTVV.

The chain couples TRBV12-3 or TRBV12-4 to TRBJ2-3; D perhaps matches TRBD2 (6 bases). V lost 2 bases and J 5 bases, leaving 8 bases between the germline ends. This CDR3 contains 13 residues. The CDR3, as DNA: TGTGCCAGCAGTTTAATGGGGGGAGATACGCAGTATTTT. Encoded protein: CASSLMGGDTQYF.

This CDR3 reads CATRDYAQTDTQYF. DNA for the CDR3: TGTGCCACCCGGGACTACGCACAAACAGATACGCAGTATTTT. The chain has TRBV19 and TRBJ2-3; 7 nucleotides agree with TRBD2. Germline values: CDR1 LNHDA, CDR2 SQIVND (reference sequence). This CDR3 region has 14 residues. With V trimmed by 10 bases and J by 3 bases, 10 bases remained unmatched. Variable domain in full (rest from reference TRBV19 and TRBJ2-3): DGGITQSPKYLFRKEGQNVTLSCEQNLNHDAMYWYRQDPGQGLRLIYYSQIVNDFQKGDIAEGYSVSREKKESFPLTVTSAQKNPTAFYLCATRDYAQTDTQYFGPGTRLTVL.

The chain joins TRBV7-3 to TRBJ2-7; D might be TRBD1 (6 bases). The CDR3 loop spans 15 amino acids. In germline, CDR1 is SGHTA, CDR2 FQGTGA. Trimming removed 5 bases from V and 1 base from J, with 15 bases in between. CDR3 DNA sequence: TGTGCCAGCAGCCTCGGGTCCGGACAGTCCTACGAGCAGTACTTC. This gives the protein CASSLGSGQSYEQYF.

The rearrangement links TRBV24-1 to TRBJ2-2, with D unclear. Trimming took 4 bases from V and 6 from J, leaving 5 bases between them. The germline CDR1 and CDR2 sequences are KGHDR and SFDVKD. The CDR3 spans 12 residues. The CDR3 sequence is CATSDLPGELFF. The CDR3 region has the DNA TGTGCCACCAGTGACCTCCCCGGGGAGCTGTTTTTT.

This CDR3 is CASSVTGGAEAFF. In nucleotides, the CDR3 is TGCGCCAGCAGCGTTACAGGGGGAGCTGAAGCTTTCTTT. The chain couples TRBV5-1 to TRBJ1-1, with 8 positions matching TRBD1. The CDR3 sequence is 13 residues long. The germline CDR1 and CDR2 sequences are SGHRS and YFSETQ. V shed 4 bases, J shed 6 bases, and the junction held 5 bases outside the gene matches. Drawing the rest from reference TRBV5-1 and TRBJ1-1, the complete variable domain is KAGVTQTPRYLIKTRGQQVTLSCSPISGHRSVSWYQQTPGQGLQFLFEYFSETQRNKGNFPGRFSGRQFSNSRSEMNVSTLELGDSALYLCASSVTGGAEAFFGQGTRLTVV.

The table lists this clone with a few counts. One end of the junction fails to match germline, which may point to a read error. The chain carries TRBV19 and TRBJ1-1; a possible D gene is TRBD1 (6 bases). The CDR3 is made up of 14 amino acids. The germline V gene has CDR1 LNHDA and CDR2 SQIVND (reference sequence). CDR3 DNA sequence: TGTGCCAGTAGTCGGGGGGCTCTGAATACTGAAGCTTTCTTT. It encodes CASSRGALNTEAFF.

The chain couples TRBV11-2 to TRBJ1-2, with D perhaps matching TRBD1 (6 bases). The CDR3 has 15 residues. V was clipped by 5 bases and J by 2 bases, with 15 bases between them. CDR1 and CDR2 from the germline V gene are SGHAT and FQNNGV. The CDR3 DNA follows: TGTGCCAGCAGCCTTCGGCTAGACAGGAACTATGGCTACACCTTC. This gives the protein CASSLRLDRNYGYTF.

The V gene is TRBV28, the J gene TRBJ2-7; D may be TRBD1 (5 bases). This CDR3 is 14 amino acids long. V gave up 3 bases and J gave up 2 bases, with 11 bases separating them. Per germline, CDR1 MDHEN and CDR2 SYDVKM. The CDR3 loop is CASSFYSGTYEQYF. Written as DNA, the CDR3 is TGTGCCAGCAGTTTCTACTCAGGGACCTACGAGCAGTACTTC.

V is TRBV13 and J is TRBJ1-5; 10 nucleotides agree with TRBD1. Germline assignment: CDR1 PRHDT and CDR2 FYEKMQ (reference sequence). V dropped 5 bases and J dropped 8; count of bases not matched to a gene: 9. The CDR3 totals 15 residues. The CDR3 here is CASSAGTGAREPQHF. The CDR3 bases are TGTGCCAGCAGCGCCGGGACAGGGGCCAGGGAGCCCCAGCATTTT.